This T cell receptor (beta chain) was found in a study of OX40 agonist ivuxolimab in advanced cancers. The table came from immunoSEQ multiplex PCR; TCRdb's copy has only in-frame clones and leaves some out. The sample has approximately 60,000 clones, around four fifths seen once. Trimming removed 4 bases from V and 5 bases from J; junction bases left unmatched: 8. This CDR3 contains 15 residues. Germline CDR1 reads ENHRY; CDR2 reads SYGVKD. The sequence derives from an adult with an advanced solid tumor such as melanoma, head and neck, liver or kidney cancer. Sample: CD4+ or CD8+ T cells sorted from blood, taken in a trial of the OX40 agonist ivuxolimab. This chain joins TRBV10-3 and TRBJ1-2; 9 bases fit TRBD1. CDR3 loop: CAISGGPGQGYGYTF. For the CDR3, the DNA is TGTGCCATCAGTGGGGGACCGGGACAGGGATATGGCTACACCTTC.